The 31 T cell receptor beta chains given below trace back to one sample, sequenced in a study of OX40 agonist ivuxolimab in advanced cancers. The table came from immunoSEQ multiplex PCR; TCRdb's copy has only in-frame clones and leaves some out. The sample has some 95,000 clones; around 88% are singletons. The sequencing here drew on CD4+ or CD8+ T cells sorted from blood, taken in a trial of the OX40 agonist ivuxolimab. The receptors stem from an adult with an advanced solid tumor such as melanoma, head and neck, liver or kidney cancer.

The V and J genes are TRBV21-1 and TRBJ2-7; the D call TRBD1 from the table was never checked on the DNA. TRBV21-1 is classified as a pseudogene. CDR3 length: 18 residues. CDR3 nucleotides: TGTGCCAGCAGCAAACTAAGTCTCTTGGGACAGGGGCCATACGAGCAGTACTTC. Protein sequence: CASSKLSLLGQGPYEQYF.

V gene TRBV2 combines with J gene TRBJ1-3; D is unresolved. Per germline, CDR1 SNHLY and CDR2 FYNNEI. There are 13 residues in the CDR3. Trimming stripped 8 bases from V and 4 bases from J, with 12 bases between. CDR3 in DNA: TGTGCCAGCTGGGCAGTGAGGGGAAACACCATATATTTT. This encodes CASWAVRGNTIYF.

The rearrangement uses TRBV5-5 and TRBJ2-7; D is unresolved. Germline assignment: CDR1 SGHKS and CDR2 YYEKEE (reference sequence). The CDR3 length is 15 residues. V lost 0 bases, J lost 3 bases, and 13 bases lay in between. This CDR3 is CASSLAGAPHYEQYF. The DNA of the CDR3 is TGTGCCAGCAGCTTGGCGGGTGCGCCACACTACGAGCAGTACTTC.

This clone has only one observation. The rearrangement links TRBV28 to TRBJ1-1; D perhaps matches TRBD1 (5 bases). CDR1 and CDR2 from the germline V gene are MDHEN and SYDVKM. CDR3 length equals 14 residues. V dropped 2 bases and J dropped 4 bases, with 11 bases sitting between them. The CDR3 protein is CASSLGGDRTEAFF. Written as DNA, the CDR3 is TGTGCCAGCAGTTTAGGGGGGGATCGCACTGAAGCTTTCTTT.

J is TRBJ2-2 and V is TRBV7-3, with a possible D match to TRBD2 (5 bases). The CDR3 loop spans 16 amino acids. The V gene lost 3 bases and the J gene lost 2 bases, with 13 bases spanning the gap. The V gene's germline CDR1 is SGHTA and CDR2 FQGTGA. The CDR3 sequence: CASSFGNGVNTGELFF. The CDR3 coding sequence is TGTGCCAGCAGCTTTGGAAACGGGGTAAACACCGGGGAGCTGTTTTTT. The complete variable domain, with remaining parts taken from reference TRBV7-3 and TRBJ2-2, reads GAGVSQTPSNKVTEKGKYVELRCDPISGHTALYWYRQSLGQGPEFLIYFQGTGAADDSGLPNDRFFAVRPEGSVSTLKIQRTERGDSAVYLCASSFGNGVNTGELFFGEGSRLTVL.

The chain combines TRBV10-2 with TRBJ1-2; 7 positions agree with TRBD1. The V segment lost 6 bases and the J segment 8 bases; nucleotides outside the gene matches: 9. Germline loops: CDR1 WSHSY, CDR2 SAAADI. The CDR3 has 13 amino acids. The CDR3 loop reads CASREDRVEGYTF. CDR3 nucleotides: TGCGCCAGCAGGGAAGACAGGGTGGAAGGCTACACCTTC.

The rearrangement joins TRBV7-9 to TRBJ2-3, with D unresolved. Between the trimmed V and J ends, which lost 7 bases and 2 bases, there was a span of 13 bases. Germline lookup yields CDR1 SEHNR and CDR2 FQNEAQ (reference sequence). The CDR3 covers 14 residues. This CDR3 reads CASIFAGVTDTQYF. The DNA of the CDR3 is TGTGCCAGCATCTTTGCTGGGGTCACAGATACGCAGTATTTT.

This clone was seen more than once but under ten times. The CDR3 region is CASSYSGQGAGGYTF. The CDR3 region has the DNA TGTGCCAGCAGTTACTCGGGACAGGGGGCAGGTGGCTACACCTTC. The chain is built from TRBV6-5 and TRBJ1-2; TRBD1 matches at 12 bases. Germline V gene data show CDR1 as MNHEY and CDR2 as SVGAGI. The CDR3 covers 15 residues. With 0 bases clipped from V and 7 bases from J, the junction kept 3 bases outside the gene matches.

The chain carries TRBV28 and TRBJ2-4, with 9 nucleotides matching TRBD1. Germline trimming cut 4 bases from V and 6 bases from J; bases unmatched to any gene: 4. Germline-derived CDR1 and CDR2 are MDHEN and SYDVKM. The length of the CDR3 is 14 residues. The CDR3 nucleotides read TGTGCCAGCAGTTCCGGGACAGGGCGAAACATTCAGTACTTC. Translation: CASSSGTGRNIQYF.

The rearrangement uses TRBV5-1 and TRBJ1-5; weak D call: TRBD1 (5 bases). The germline V and J ends were trimmed by 7 bases and 2 bases, with 16 bases remaining between them. From germline, CDR1 is SGHRS and CDR2 YFSETQ. The CDR3 is 15 residues long. CDR3 loop: CASRDLPYGNQPQHF. The DNA of the CDR3 is TGCGCCAGCCGGGACCTTCCTTATGGCAATCAGCCCCAGCATTTT.

This chain joins TRBV7-8 and TRBJ1-2, with TRBD1 matching over 7 bases. This CDR3 is 15 amino acids long. Trimming at V came to 1 base and at J to 0 bases, leaving 2 bases not matched to a gene. The germline V gene encodes CDR1 SGHVS and CDR2 FQNEAQ. CDR3 DNA sequence: TGTGCCAGCAGCTTAGAGGGGGCTGCTAACTATGGCTACACCTTC. It is translated as CASSLEGAANYGYTF.

The chain carries TRBV11-2 and TRBJ1-4, with D tentatively TRBD1 (6 bases). The CDR3 totals 16 residues. Germline CDR1 and CDR2: SGHAT and FQNNGV. Trimming took 1 base from V and 2 from J, leaving 11 bases between them. The CDR3 loop is CASSLGGGLTNEKLFF. The CDR3 DNA reads TGTGCCAGCAGCTTAGGAGGGGGGCTCACTAATGAAAAACTGTTTTTT.

The rearrangement links TRBV4-3 to TRBJ2-7, with TRBD1 identical over 11 bases. Trimming at V came to 1 base and at J to 4 bases, leaving 9 bases not matched to a gene. This CDR3 has 17 amino acids. In germline, CDR1 is LGHNA, CDR2 YSLEER. DNA for the CDR3: TGCGCCAGCAGCCAAGGATCCAGGGGACAGGGGGGTTACGAGCAGTACTTC. Translating it yields CASSQGSRGQGGYEQYF.

J is TRBJ1-5 and V is TRBV2, with D unresolved. The V gene's germline CDR1 is SNHLY and CDR2 FYNNEI. V gave up 6 bases and J gave up 6 bases, with 15 bases separating them. This CDR3 has 14 residues. CDR3 nucleotides: TGTGCCAGCAGCAGCAGTCCCTCAGGTCAGCCCCAGCATTTT. It encodes CASSSSPSGQPQHF.

The V call is TRBV11-2, the J call TRBJ2-1; TRBD1 might be the D (7 bases). The length of the CDR3 is 14 residues. Trimming removed 7 bases at V and 9 bases at J, with 19 bases between. Germline V CDR1 and CDR2: SGHAT, FQNNGV. The CDR3 protein is CASKTSQGGGEQFF. The CDR3, as DNA: TGTGCCAGCAAAACCTCCCAGGGGGGAGGTGAGCAGTTCTTC.

The chain couples TRBV19 to TRBJ2-2; D remains unclear. From germline, CDR1 is LNHDA and CDR2 SQIVND (reference sequence). V lost 8 bases and J lost 3, with 13 bases in between. The CDR3 contains 14 residues. The CDR3 here is CASQSVPDTGELFF. For the CDR3, the DNA is TGTGCCAGTCAGTCAGTCCCAGACACCGGGGAGCTGTTTTTT.

V gene TRBV10-3 combines with J gene TRBJ2-3; a possible D gene is TRBD1 (6 bases). The CDR3 has 16 amino acids. V lost 5 bases and J 0 bases, leaving 15 bases between the germline ends. The V gene's germline CDR1 is ENHRY and CDR2 SYGVKD. The CDR3 reads CAISRTGPTSTDTQYF. In nucleotides, the CDR3 is TGTGCCATCAGTCGTACAGGGCCTACTAGCACAGATACGCAGTATTTT.

The genes are TRBV7-2 and TRBJ1-1; the D is unclear. V was pared by 5 bases and J by 8 bases, with 9 bases between. This CDR3 region has 11 residues. CDR1 SGHTA and CDR2 FQGNSA come from the germline V gene. This CDR3 is CASSHDKEAFF. CDR3 nucleotide sequence: TGTGCCAGCAGCCACGACAAAGAAGCTTTCTTT.

The chain is built from TRBV7-9 and TRBJ2-5; 11 nucleotides agree with TRBD1. Trimming at V came to 3 bases and at J to 5 bases, leaving 5 bases not matched to a gene. The CDR3 is 15 residues long. CDR1 and CDR2 (germline): SEHNR, FQNEAQ (reference sequence). As DNA, the CDR3 is TGTGCCAGCAGCTTCAGGACAGGGGGCAGGGAGACCCAGTACTTC. This sequence encodes CASSFRTGGRETQYF.

V and J are TRBV5-6 and TRBJ1-4, with 7 bases fitting TRBD1. The CDR3 loop spans 16 amino acids. Germline CDR1 is SGHDT and CDR2 is YYEEEE. V was pared by 5 bases and J by 10 bases, with 17 bases of the junction left unmatched. As DNA, the CDR3 is TGTGCCAGCAGTCCAACCAGGGGGGGCCCTGGTACAAAACTGTTTTTT. Its translation is CASSPTRGGPGTKLFF.

The J gene is TRBJ1-4, the V gene TRBV12-5, with 11 nucleotides matching TRBD1. Germline CDR1 reads LGHNT; CDR2 reads FRNRAP. With V trimmed by 7 bases and J by 5 bases, 3 bases remained unmatched. The CDR3 consists of 14 residues. Here the CDR3 DNA reads TGTGCTAGTGCCAGGACAGGGGGCAATGAAAAACTGTTTTTT. It specifies CASARTGGNEKLFF. The whole variable domain, remainder taken from reference TRBV12-5 and TRBJ1-4, is DARVTQTPRHKVTEMGQEVTMRCQPILGHNTVFWYRQTMMQGLELLAYFRNRAPLDDSGMPKDRFSAEMPDATLATLKIQPSEPRDSAVYFCASARTGGNEKLFFGSGTQLSVL.

The rearrangement joins TRBV5-1 to TRBJ2-7; a possible D gene is TRBD1 (6 bases). The CDR3 is 14 amino acids. Trimming took off 3 bases at V and 2 bases at J, with 12 bases between the two ends. CDR1 is SGHRS and CDR2 is YFSETQ in the germline V gene. The CDR3 sequence is CASSSRTDTYEQYF. As DNA, the CDR3 is TGCGCCAGCAGCTCCCGGACAGATACCTACGAGCAGTACTTC.

This rearrangement joins TRBV18 to TRBJ2-3; tentative D call: TRBD2 (6 bases). V lost 5 bases, J lost 4 bases, and 13 bases lay in between. The V gene's germline CDR1 is KGHSH and CDR2 LQKENI. CDR3 length: 14 residues. CDR3 in DNA: TGTGCCAGCTCAACGACTAGTGTGCCAGATACGCAGTATTTT. This encodes CASSTTSVPDTQYF.

The V and J genes are TRBV28 and TRBJ2-6; D call uncertain. V was clipped by 5 bases and J by 4 bases, with 12 bases between them. The CDR3 covers 15 residues. CDR1 is MDHEN, CDR2 SYDVKM, per germline. The chain's CDR3 is CASSLPGSGANVLTF. The CDR3 DNA reads TGTGCCAGCAGTCTCCCCGGGTCCGGGGCCAACGTCCTGACTTTC. Supplemented by reference TRBV28 and TRBJ2-6, the full variable domain reads DVKVTQSSRYLVKRTGEKVFLECVQDMDHENMFWYRQDPGLGLRLIYFSYDVKMKEKGDIPEGYSVSREKKERFSLILESASTNQTSMYLCASSLPGSGANVLTFGAGSRLTVL.

The J gene is TRBJ2-7, the V gene TRBV10-2; D tentatively reads TRBD1 or TRBD2 (6 bases each). The CDR3 contains 17 residues. The V and J ends lost 0 bases and 3 bases respectively, with 18 bases between them. CDR1 WSHSY and CDR2 SAAADI come from the germline V gene. The CDR3 loop is CASSESIGGASFYEQYF. As DNA, the CDR3 is TGCGCCAGCAGTGAGTCGATCGGGGGCGCCAGTTTCTACGAGCAGTACTTC.

The gene calls are TRBV7-2 and TRBJ2-3; unclear D gene. Germline CDR1 is SGHTA and CDR2 is FQGNSA. The CDR3 is made up of 13 amino acids. The germline V and J ends were trimmed by 5 bases and 6 bases, with 12 bases remaining between them. In DNA form, the CDR3 reads TGTGCCAGCAGCCCGGCCGGCGCTGATACGCAGTATTTT. Amino acids: CASSPAGADTQYF. The whole variable domain, filled in from reference TRBV7-2 and TRBJ2-3, reads GAGVSQSPSNKVTEKGKDVELRCDPISGHTALYWYRQSLGQGLEFLIYFQGNSAPDKSGLPSDRFSAERTGGSVSTLTIQRTQQEDSAVYLCASSPAGADTQYFGPGTRLTVL.

The genes are TRBV6-4 and TRBJ2-1; no definite D call. The ends were cut back, 0 bases at V and 3 bases at J, with 9 bases in the middle. CDR3 length: 15 residues. CDR1 is MRHNA and CDR2 is SNTAGT in the germline V gene. CDR3 sequence reads: CASSDSIQLYNEQFF. For the CDR3, the DNA is TGTGCCAGCAGTGACTCGATACAGCTCTACAATGAGCAGTTCTTC.

The genes are TRBV2 and TRBJ1-2; TRBD1 aligns across 7 bases. The CDR3 is 14 residues long. Germline values: CDR1 SNHLY, CDR2 FYNNEI. Trimming at V came to 6 bases and at J to 1 base, leaving 5 bases not matched to a gene. CDR3 in amino acids: CASRPGQVNYGYTF. CDR3 sequence (DNA): TGTGCCAGCAGACCCGGACAGGTTAACTATGGCTACACCTTC.

The CDR3 sequence: CASSSPGTGTYTF. CDR3 in DNA: TGTGCCAGCAGTTCCCCCGGGACAGGGACCTACACCTTC. The gene calls are TRBV6-5 and TRBJ1-2; 9 nucleotides line up with TRBD1. Germline CDR1 reads MNHEY; CDR2 reads SVGAGI. The CDR3 is 13 residues long. The ends lost 4 bases at V and 10 bases at J; junction bases unmatched: 7.

This chain links TRBV5-3 with TRBJ2-2; D possibly corresponds to TRBD2 (6 bases). Being an ORF, TRBV5-3 has a function that is uncertain. The V end lost 0 bases, the J end lost 4 bases, and 13 bases lay between the germline ends. The CDR3 runs to 16 residues. DNA for the CDR3: TGTGCCAGAAGCTTGGACGGGAGTATAGGCACCGGGGAGCTGTTTTTT. As protein: CARSLDGSIGTGELFF.

This clone came up once. The chain links TRBV6-4 to TRBJ2-3; D is unresolved. Germline values: CDR1 MRHNA, CDR2 SNTAGT. The V and J ends lost 6 bases and 8 bases respectively, with 15 bases between them. This CDR3 comprises 13 residues. CDR3 region: CASSQGLSGTQYF. CDR3 coding DNA: TGTGCCAGCAGCCAAGGGCTGTCTGGTACGCAGTATTTT.